The TCR beta chain described here comes from a study of blood T cell repertoires in COVID-19. Study in general: Italy, Spain and the United States were the sources of the convalescent and acute COVID-19 samples. The analysed material was cDNA or gDNA that came from T cells, B-cell-depleted T cells, or PBMCs.

Study processing details: It was from reference gene primer amplification that nucleated cell counts were estimated. Sequenced by immunoSEQ multiplex PCR; TCRdb stores in-frame clones only, minus some. V and J calls and clone size are as listed in that table; D and trimming were resolved from the DNA. The sample lists under 200,000 clones, around 80% occurring once. This clone was observed once. The V gene lost 3 bases and the J gene lost 5 bases, with 13 bases spanning the gap. The CDR3 contains 15 residues. In germline, CDR1 is SEHNR, CDR2 FQNEAQ (reference sequence). This chain uses TRBV7-9 with TRBJ2-2; tentative D call: TRBD2 (6 bases). Material for sequencing was peripheral blood. This TCR derives from a man between 65 and 85 years old with active or convalescent COVID-19. CDR3: CASSFGGMRTGELFF. CDR3 bases: TGTGCCAGCAGCTTTGGAGGGATGAGAACCGGGGAGCTGTTTTTT.